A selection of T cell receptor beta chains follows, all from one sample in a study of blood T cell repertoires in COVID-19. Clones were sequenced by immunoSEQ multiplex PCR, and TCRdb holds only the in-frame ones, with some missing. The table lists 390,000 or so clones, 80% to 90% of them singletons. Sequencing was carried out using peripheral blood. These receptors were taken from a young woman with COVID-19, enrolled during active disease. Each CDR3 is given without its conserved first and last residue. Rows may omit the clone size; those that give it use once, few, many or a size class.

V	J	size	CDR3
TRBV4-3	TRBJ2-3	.	ASSRGLAGGSDTQY
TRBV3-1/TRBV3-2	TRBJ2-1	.	ASSATLLSSYNEQF
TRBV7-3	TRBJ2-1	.	ASSPLASAYNEQF
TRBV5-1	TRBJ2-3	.	ASSPGQGSDTQY
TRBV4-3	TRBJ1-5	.	ASSQERYSNQPQH
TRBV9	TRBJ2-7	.	ASSVGAGDPYEQY
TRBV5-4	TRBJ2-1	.	ASSRGLAGKGSYNEQF
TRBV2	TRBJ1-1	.	ASSPTQGVGTEAF
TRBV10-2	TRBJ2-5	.	ASTPDPQGLGTQY
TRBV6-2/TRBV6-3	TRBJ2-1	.	ASSGAARINEQF
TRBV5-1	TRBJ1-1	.	ASSEGLLNTEAF
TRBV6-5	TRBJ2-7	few	ASRGLDTYEQY
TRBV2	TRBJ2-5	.	ASSESGKGQETQY
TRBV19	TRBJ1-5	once	ASSIWVGQGGYQPQH
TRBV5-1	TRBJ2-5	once	ASSLGTGGETQY
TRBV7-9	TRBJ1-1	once	ASSPSRENTEAF
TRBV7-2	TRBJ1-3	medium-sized	ASSFSQGSGNTIY
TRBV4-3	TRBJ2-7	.	ASSHGTGDEQY
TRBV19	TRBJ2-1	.	ASSISGGRGNEQF
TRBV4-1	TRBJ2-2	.	ASSQRGWGQGTGELF
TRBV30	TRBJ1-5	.	AWSVMGGNQPQH
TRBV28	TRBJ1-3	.	ASSLPHPGNTIY
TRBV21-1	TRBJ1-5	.	ASSQTRQSLGQPQH
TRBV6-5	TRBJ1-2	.	ASGKTDRGNGYT
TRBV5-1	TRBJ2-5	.	ASSPTGDLETQY
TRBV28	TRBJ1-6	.	ASSSGRRRSYNSPLH
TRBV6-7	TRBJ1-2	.	ASTKTGNYGYT
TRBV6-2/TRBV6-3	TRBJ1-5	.	ASSYPMRPQH
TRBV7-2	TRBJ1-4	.	ASRSTGGGGKLF
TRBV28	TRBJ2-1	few	ASSAGGPSEQF
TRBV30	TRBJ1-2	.	AWSAGWNYGYT
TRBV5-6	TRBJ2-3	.	ASSLDGVLTDTQY
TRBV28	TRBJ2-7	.	ASSFELGQGSYEQY
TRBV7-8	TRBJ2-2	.	ASSLLAGGTGELF
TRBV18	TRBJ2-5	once	ASSPGETQY
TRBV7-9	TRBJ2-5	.	ASSLARGGHETQY
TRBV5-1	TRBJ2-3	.	ASTRAGSPDTQY
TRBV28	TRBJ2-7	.	ASRGSGSSSYEQY
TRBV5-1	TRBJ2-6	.	ASSLDRAASGANVLT
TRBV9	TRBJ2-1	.	ASSPRGSGAYNEQF
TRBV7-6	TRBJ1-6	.	ASSSGQKDSPLH
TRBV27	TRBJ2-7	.	ASRPTTSYEQY
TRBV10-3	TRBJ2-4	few	AISGAQANIQY